This T cell receptor (beta chain) was identified during a study of blood T cell repertoires in COVID-19. Methods used by the authors: Scientists estimated how many nucleated cells there were by amplifying reference gene primers. Some clones are missing from TCRdb's copy, which holds only in-frame ones; the method was immunoSEQ multiplex PCR. The V and J calls and clone size were taken over from that table, and D and trimming were inferred from the DNA. The profile shows around 81,000 clones, 70% to 90% of them singletons. The material sequenced was peripheral blood. This clonotype originated in a man aged 65-85 years with acute or convalescent COVID-19.

The CDR3 nucleotides read TGTGCCAGCATCCCGGGACAGGGCAGTGGCTACACCTTC. As protein: CASIPGQGSGYTF. This chain links TRBV2 with TRBJ1-2; 9 positions match TRBD1. The CDR3 totals 13 residues. Germline CDR1 is SNHLY and CDR2 is FYNNEI. J was trimmed by 7 bases and V by 7 bases; bases with no gene match: 7. The full variable domain, its missing parts supplied by reference TRBV2 and TRBJ1-2, is EPEVTQTPSHQVTQMGQEVILRCVPISNHLYFYWYRQILGQKVEFLVSFYNNEISEKSEIFDDQFSVERPDGSNFTLKIRSTKLEDSAMYFCASIPGQGSGYTFGSGTRLTVV.